Below, 5 T cell receptor beta chains from the same sample are listed, as sequenced in a study of T cells in Graves' hyperthyroidism and ophthalmopathy. Using RNA transcripts as the source, TCR beta CDR3 regions were amplified. HTBI primers were used for first-round RT-PCR of the TCR CDR3. TCRdb re-called the multiplex PCR reads with MiXCR, one entry per CDR3 protein. The table includes fewer than 450,000 distinct CDR3 sequences, around 15% detected once. Sequences were obtained from blood. The receptors were gathered from a man aged 50-59 years with Graves' ophthalmopathy.

This clonotype was observed a few times. The gene calls are TRBV27 and TRBJ2-5; D call uncertain. V was shortened by 6 bases and J by 7 bases, with 9 bases between the two germline ends. The CDR3 has 11 residues. Germline assignment: CDR1 MNHEY and CDR2 SMNVEV (reference sequence). The chain's CDR3 is CASRSSSTQYF. The CDR3 DNA follows: TGTGCCAGCAGATCCTCGTCGACCCAGTACTTC.

This clonotype was recorded many times. This chain connects TRBV5-1 to TRBJ2-7; 8 nucleotides match TRBD2. The CDR3 is 14 residues long. Germline-derived CDR1 and CDR2 are SGHRS and YFSETQ. With 2 bases clipped from V and 3 bases from J, the junction kept 4 bases outside the gene matches. For the CDR3, the DNA is TGCGCCAGCAGCTTCCGGGGGGGTCTCTACGAGCAGTACTTC. Translated: CASSFRGGLYEQYF.

This clonotype was counted many times. The chain carries TRBV29-1 and TRBJ2-1, with D hard to call. The germline V gene has CDR1 SQVTM and CDR2 ANQGSEA. V lost 2 bases to trimming and J lost 0 bases, with 11 bases between them. The CDR3 runs 15 residues. CDR3 sequence: CSVETGPSSYNEQFF. Here the CDR3 DNA reads TGCAGCGTTGAAACCGGGCCTAGCTCCTACAATGAGCAGTTCTTC.

This clonotype showed up many times. The chain employs TRBV12-3 or TRBV12-4 and TRBJ2-2, with D unresolved. The CDR3 has 15 amino acids. Trimming shortened V by 2 bases and J by 5 bases, and 12 bases separated the two germline ends. CDR3 sequence reads: CASSLRVLRTGELFF. The CDR3 DNA sequence: TGTGCCAGCAGTTTAAGGGTTCTTCGGACCGGGGAGCTGTTTTTT.

This clonotype was observed a few times. The chain carries TRBV27 and TRBJ2-7; no clear D. The CDR3 covers 14 residues. V was cut by 2 bases and J by 6 bases, with 14 bases left in between. Germline CDR1 reads MNHEY; CDR2 reads SMNVEV (reference sequence). CDR3 region: CASSLRNVGLEQYF. CDR3 DNA: TGTGCCAGCAGTTTAAGGAATGTCGGGCTCGAGCAGTACTTC.